This T cell receptor (beta chain) was sequenced for a study of T-cell reconstitution after alpha-beta-depleted transplantation in children. Notes on the study in general: At the one-year point after transplant, T-cell counts and TCRbeta diversity were found to come mostly from T cells that had been newly produced.

This CDR3 is built from 15 residues. Unmatched junction bases numbered 5, after V lost 1 base and J lost 3 bases. To note about this clonotype: Its antigen remains unknown.

Unique molecular identifiers were used in preparing the TCRbeta library. TCRdb called the PCR reads again in MiXCR, with one record for every CDR3 protein. The sample has roughly 310,000 distinct CDR3 sequences; approximately 23% are singletons. The receptor was derived from a male patient younger than 18 who had a stem cell transplant for acute lymphoblastic leukemia, so the T cells may come from the graft donor. The chain recombines TRBV12-3 or TRBV12-4 with TRBJ2-7; TRBD2 matches 8 bases. The input for sequencing was PBMCs, mostly from graft donor cells, taken 180 days after TCRalphabeta/CD19-depleted stem cell transplant. Here the CDR3 DNA reads TGTGCCAGCAGTTTAGACAGCGGGAGTGGCTACGAGCAGTACTTC. This gives the protein CASSLDSGSGYEQYF.